This record covers a single T cell receptor (beta chain). Its target is unknown. This specimen comes from a study of identical twins. Trimming removed 1 base from V and 2 bases from J, with 13 bases in between. CDR3 length equals 16 residues. From germline, CDR1 is SEHNR and CDR2 FQNEAQ (reference sequence). Addition of a universal primer site occurred through template switching, and cDNA carried unique molecular identifiers. TCRdb fed the 5' RACE reads into MiXCR, producing one record per CDR3 protein. The table shows 450,000 or so distinct CDR3 sequences, with roughly an eighth occurring only once. Whole-study findings and limits: Conclusions rested on cross-sectional statistics rather than following the same donors. With abundant cord blood beta clonotypes, insertions were fewer; memory repertoires showed no such pattern.

These records were also assigned to another study, of yellow fever vaccine responses in identical twins. That paper states: On the reported evidence, twins' vaccine T cell responses seemed partly convergent and partly personalized.

This clonotype was sampled from a woman under 30 in good health. Material: CD4+ T cells sorted from blood. The chain joins TRBV7-9 to TRBJ2-3; maybe TRBD1 (6 bases). CDR3 protein: CASSLGVQGHTDTQYF. The CDR3, as DNA: TGTGCCAGCAGCTTAGGTGTCCAGGGACACACAGATACGCAGTATTTT.